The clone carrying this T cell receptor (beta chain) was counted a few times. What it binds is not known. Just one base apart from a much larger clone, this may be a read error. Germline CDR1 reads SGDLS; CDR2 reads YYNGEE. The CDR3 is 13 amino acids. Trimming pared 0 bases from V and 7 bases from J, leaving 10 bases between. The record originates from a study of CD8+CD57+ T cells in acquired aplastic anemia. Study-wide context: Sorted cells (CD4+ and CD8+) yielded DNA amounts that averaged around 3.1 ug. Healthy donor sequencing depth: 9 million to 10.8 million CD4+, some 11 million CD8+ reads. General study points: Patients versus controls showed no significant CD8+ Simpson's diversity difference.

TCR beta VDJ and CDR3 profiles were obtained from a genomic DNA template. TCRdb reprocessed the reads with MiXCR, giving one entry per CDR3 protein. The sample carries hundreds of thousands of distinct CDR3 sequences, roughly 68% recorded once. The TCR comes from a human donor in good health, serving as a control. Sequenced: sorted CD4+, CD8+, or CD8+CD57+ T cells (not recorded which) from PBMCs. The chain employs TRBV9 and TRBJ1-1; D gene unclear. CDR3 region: CASSVGLRGEAFF. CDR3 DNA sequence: TGTGCCAGCAGCGTAGGATTGAGAGGTGAAGCTTTCTTT.